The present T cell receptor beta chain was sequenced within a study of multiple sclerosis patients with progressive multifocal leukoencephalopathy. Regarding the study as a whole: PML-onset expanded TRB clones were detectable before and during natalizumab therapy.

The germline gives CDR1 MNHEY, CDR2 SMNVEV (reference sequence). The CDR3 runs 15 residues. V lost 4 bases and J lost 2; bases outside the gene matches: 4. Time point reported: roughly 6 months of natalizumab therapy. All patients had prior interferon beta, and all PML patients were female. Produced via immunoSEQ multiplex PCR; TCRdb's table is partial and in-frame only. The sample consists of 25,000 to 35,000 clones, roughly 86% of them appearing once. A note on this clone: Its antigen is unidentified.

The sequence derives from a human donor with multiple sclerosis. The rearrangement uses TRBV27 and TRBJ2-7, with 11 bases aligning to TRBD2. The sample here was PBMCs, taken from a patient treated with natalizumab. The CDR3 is CASSWGTSGTYEQYF. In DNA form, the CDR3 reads TGTGCCAGCAGTTGGGGGACTAGCGGTACCTACGAGCAGTACTTC.